Each of the 27 T cell receptor beta chains below was sequenced from the same sample in a study of control samples from healthy donors and cancer patients. Generated by immunoSEQ multiplex PCR, the TCRdb table keeps only in-frame clones and is missing some. The data show more than 65,000 clones, 65% to 85% seen once. Material: blood. These receptor sequences come from a man aged 55-75 years in good health.

This chain uses TRBV7-2 with TRBJ1-5, with D uncertain. The CDR3 sequence is 14 residues long. Trimming pared 5 bases from V and 6 bases from J, leaving 14 bases between. CDR1 is SGHTA, CDR2 FQGNSA, per germline. CDR3 bases: TGTGCCAGCAGCGTCCGGACCGAGGGTCAGCCCCAGCATTTT. This encodes CASSVRTEGQPQHF.

The rearrangement joins TRBV30 to TRBJ1-3, with D unclear. The CDR3 length is 15 residues. Germline V CDR1 and CDR2: GTSNPN, SVGIG (reference sequence). V lost 3 bases, J lost 5 bases, and 17 bases lay in between. CDR3 sequence (DNA): TGTGCCTGGAGCTCATGGGAGGGTCGCAGAAACACCATATATTTT. Protein product: CAWSSWEGRRNTIYF.

The chain links TRBV18 to TRBJ1-1; D is ambiguous. The CDR3 loop spans 14 amino acids. Trimming left V 4 bases short and J 2 bases short, with 11 bases between. Germline CDR1 KGHSH, CDR2 LQKENI. The CDR3, as DNA: TGTGCCAGCTCACTTATCACGAAAAACACTGAAGCTTTCTTT. Translating gives CASSLITKNTEAFF.

This clone was seen a handful of times. The chain links TRBV19 to TRBJ2-2; 10 bases fit TRBD2. The germline gives CDR1 LNHDA, CDR2 SQIVND (reference sequence). The CDR3 sequence is 14 residues long. V shed 9 bases and J 0 bases; nucleotides not matched to a gene: 1. CDR3 loop: CASGLAANTGELFF. CDR3 sequence (DNA): TGTGCCAGCGGACTAGCGGCGAACACCGGGGAGCTGTTTTTT.

The V gene is TRBV30, the J gene TRBJ1-6; 9 nucleotides align to TRBD1. The germline gives CDR1 GTSNPN, CDR2 SVGIG (reference sequence). The CDR3 contains 15 residues. V was clipped by 4 bases and J by 7 bases; unmatched bases: 8. The CDR3 DNA is TGTGCCTGGACCCGGACAGGGGTACCCAATTCACCCCTCCACTTT. It is translated as CAWTRTGVPNSPLHF.

Points on this clone: Other DNA sequences in the sample encode the same CDR3. The CDR3 loop is CATSPGSNQPQHF. CDR3 sequence (DNA): TGTGCCACCAGTCCAGGGAGCAATCAGCCCCAGCATTTT. The J gene is TRBJ1-5, the V gene TRBV24-1; maybe TRBD1 (5 bases). V lost 6 bases and J 1 base, leaving 6 bases between the germline ends. This CDR3 spans 13 amino acids. Germline V gene data show CDR1 as KGHDR and CDR2 as SFDVKD.

The V and J genes are TRBV7-2 and TRBJ2-5; D uncertain. This CDR3 is 13 amino acids long. Deletions cut 3 bases from V and 2 bases from J, with 7 bases between. Germline CDR1 and CDR2: SGHTA and FQGNSA. The DNA of the CDR3 is TGTGCCAGCAGCTTGTCCCCTCAAGAGACCCAGTACTTC. This encodes CASSLSPQETQYF.

This clone was picked up one time. The V and J genes are TRBV9 and TRBJ2-4; D unresolved. Trimming cost V 3 bases and J 5 bases, with 15 bases left between them. The CDR3 is 15 amino acids. The V gene's germline CDR1 is SGDLS and CDR2 YYNGEE. CDR3 residues: CASSALPGHQNIQYF. The CDR3 DNA reads as TGTGCCAGCAGCGCATTACCGGGCCACCAAAACATTCAGTACTTC.

In its sample, this clone was seen once. The chain links TRBV6-5 to TRBJ2-1, with a possible D match to TRBD2 (6 bases). The CDR3 covers 15 residues. Trimming cost V 4 bases and J 2 bases, with 12 bases left between them. Germline V gene lookup returns CDR1 MNHEY and CDR2 SVGAGI. The CDR3 sequence is CASSFRDLTYNEQFF. The CDR3 nucleotides are TGTGCCAGCAGTTTCCGGGACTTGACCTACAATGAGCAGTTCTTC.

The chain is built from TRBV7-9 and TRBJ2-1, with D hard to call. Between the trimmed V and J ends, which lost 3 bases and 6 bases, there was a span of 3 bases. Germline-derived CDR1 and CDR2 are SEHNR and FQNEAQ (reference sequence). This CDR3 region has 11 residues. The CDR3 protein is CASSFGNEQFF. Written as DNA, the CDR3 is TGTGCCAGCAGCTTCGGCAATGAGCAGTTCTTC.

The rearrangement links TRBV15 to TRBJ1-1; D is unclear. This CDR3 spans 14 amino acids. V shed 0 bases and J shed 3 bases, with 8 bases lying between them. The germline CDR1 and CDR2 sequences are LNHNV and YYDKDF (reference sequence). In nucleotides, the CDR3 is TGTGCCACCAGCAGAGACGGAGATTACACTGAAGCTTTCTTT. This codes for CATSRDGDYTEAFF.

The chain combines TRBV5-1 with TRBJ2-1; 7 bases agree with TRBD1. The V and J ends lost 5 bases and 1 base, in that order; junction bases with no gene match: 6. Germline CDR1 SGHRS, CDR2 YFSETQ. The CDR3 extends over 15 amino acids. CDR3: CASSEQGISYNEQFF. CDR3 nucleotides: TGCGCCAGCAGTGAACAGGGGATATCCTACAATGAGCAGTTCTTC.

This clone was detected a few times. V and J are TRBV24-1 and TRBJ2-2, with 8 bases aligning to TRBD2. The V and J ends lost 3 bases and 6 bases, in that order; junction bases with no gene match: 5. Germline lookup yields CDR1 KGHDR and CDR2 SFDVKD. The CDR3 runs 15 residues. CDR3 bases: TGTGCCACCAGTGATACTAGCGGTACGGCCGGGGAGCTGTTTTTT. Protein product: CATSDTSGTAGELFF.

The rearrangement links TRBV27 to TRBJ2-2, with D possibly matching TRBD1 (6 bases). The germline gives CDR1 MNHEY, CDR2 SMNVEV (reference sequence). Trimming left V 0 bases short and J 1 base short, with 9 bases between. The CDR3 totals 16 residues. The DNA of the CDR3 is TGTGCCAGCAGTTTATCATGGGGACAGAACACCGGGGAGCTGTTTTTT. Protein sequence: CASSLSWGQNTGELFF.

This sequence joins TRBV30 and TRBJ2-5; a weak D match, TRBD2 (5 bases). The V end lost 0 bases, the J end lost 0 bases, and 14 bases lay between the germline ends. Per the germline V gene, CDR1 is GTSNPN and CDR2 is SVGIG (reference sequence). The CDR3 is 16 amino acids. CDR3 region: CAWSVIGSHYQETQYF. In DNA form, the CDR3 reads TGTGCCTGGAGTGTAATAGGGAGTCATTACCAAGAGACCCAGTACTTC.

The chain couples TRBV19 to TRBJ2-7; 8 bases are a match to TRBD1. This CDR3 is built from 14 residues. With V trimmed by 4 bases and J by 2 bases, 4 bases remained unmatched. CDR1 and CDR2 (germline): LNHDA, SQIVND (reference sequence). CDR3 loop: CASSNRDRTYEQYF. Here the CDR3 DNA reads TGTGCCAGTAGTAACCGGGACAGGACCTACGAGCAGTACTTC.

The rearrangement uses TRBV2 and TRBJ2-7; 12 bases match TRBD2. Germline assignment: CDR1 SNHLY and CDR2 FYNNEI. The CDR3 is 15 amino acids. Trimming removed 6 bases from V and 4 bases from J; junction bases left unmatched: 7. The DNA for the CDR3 is TGTGCCAGCAGAGAGACTAGCGGGAGTGGGTACGAGCAGTACTTC. This codes for CASRETSGSGYEQYF.

A single count supports this clone. The chain uses TRBV5-4 and TRBJ2-7, with 11 bases that match TRBD2. Germline lookup yields CDR1 SGHNT and CDR2 YYREEE (reference sequence). CDR3 size: 15 residues. V dropped 4 bases and J dropped 3; count of bases not matched to a gene: 6. CDR3 region: CASSILAGGFYEQYF. As DNA, the CDR3 is TGTGCCAGCAGCATTTTAGCGGGAGGGTTCTACGAGCAGTACTTC.

The sample holds one count of this clone. The chain has TRBV3-1 (or the pseudogene TRBV3-2) and TRBJ2-1; 14 nucleotides agree with TRBD2. With 4 bases clipped from V and 5 bases from J, the junction kept 4 bases outside the gene matches. Germline V CDR1 and CDR2: LGHDT, YNNKEL (reference sequence). The CDR3 has 16 amino acids. The CDR3 DNA follows: TGTGCCAGCAGCCCCAGACTAGCGGGAGGGGACAATGAGCAGTTCTTC. Translating gives CASSPRLAGGDNEQFF.

The V gene is TRBV7-2, the J gene TRBJ2-2; D uncertain. Germline V gene lookup returns CDR1 SGHTA and CDR2 FQGNSA. V was clipped by 5 bases and J by 6 bases, with 13 bases between them. The CDR3 has 14 amino acids. The CDR3 protein is CASSPGFEAGELFF. CDR3 nucleotides: TGTGCCAGCAGCCCGGGTTTCGAGGCCGGGGAGCTGTTTTTT.

In this sample, this clone turned up a few times. This chain joins TRBV3-1 (or the pseudogene TRBV3-2) and TRBJ1-2, with TRBD1 as a possible D gene (6 bases). Germline-derived CDR1 and CDR2 are LGHDT and YNNKEL (reference sequence). The CDR3 is 16 residues long. The ends were cut back, 4 bases at V and 4 bases at J, with 19 bases in the middle. Written as DNA, the CDR3 is TGTGCCAGCAGCCCTAGGCAACAGGGCTACTTCTATGGCTACACCTTC. Translating it yields CASSPRQQGYFYGYTF.

The CDR3 loop is CASREPGRFVYGYTF. In DNA form, the CDR3 reads TGTGCCAGCAGGGAACCGGGACGGTTTGTCTATGGCTACACCTTC. The chain joins TRBV28 to TRBJ1-2; D is perhaps TRBD1 (5 bases). Germline V gene lookup returns CDR1 MDHEN and CDR2 SYDVKM. CDR3 length: 15 amino acids. The germline V and J ends were trimmed by 6 bases and 4 bases, with 18 bases remaining between them.

This chain joins TRBV6-5 and TRBJ2-3; TRBD2 aligns across 10 bases. The CDR3 sequence is 14 residues long. Looked up from germline, CDR1 is MNHEY and CDR2 is SVGAGI. Trimming took 7 bases from V and 7 from J; bases not matched to a gene: 8. CDR3 DNA sequence: TGTGCCAGCAAACCGGGACTAGCGACGAATACGCAGTATTTT. Translation gives CASKPGLATNTQYF.

This clone was detected once. The chain uses TRBV19 and TRBJ2-6; no definite D call. The V and J ends lost 7 bases and 1 base respectively, with 8 bases between them. Germline V gives CDR1 LNHDA, CDR2 SQIVND (reference sequence). The CDR3 runs 14 residues. CDR3 loop: CASNHNSGANVLTF. The CDR3 DNA reads as TGTGCCAGTAACCACAATTCTGGGGCCAACGTCCTGACTTTC.

The chain links TRBV9 to TRBJ2-7, with 8 bases that match TRBD2. Germline CDR1 reads SGDLS; CDR2 reads YYNGEE. The ends lost 3 bases at V and 6 bases at J; junction bases unmatched: 8. The CDR3 contains 14 residues. CDR3: CASSGGAGDREQYF. The CDR3 DNA is TGTGCCAGCAGCGGGGGAGCGGGAGATCGCGAGCAGTACTTC. Filled out from reference TRBV9 and TRBJ2-7, the complete variable domain reads DSGVTQTPKHLITATGQRVTLRCSPRSGDLSVYWYQQSLDQGLQFLIQYYNGEERAKGNILERFSAQQFPDLHSELNLSSLELGDSALYFCASSGGAGDREQYFGPGTRLTVT.

At least ten counts were recorded for this clone. The genes are TRBV4-3 and TRBJ1-6; a possible D gene is TRBD1 (5 bases). The CDR3 is made up of 15 amino acids. The ends were cut back, 0 bases at V and 9 bases at J, with 12 bases in the middle. CDR1 is LGHNA, CDR2 YSLEER, per germline. The CDR3 nucleotides are TGCGCCAGCAGCCAAGATGCAGGGATGAGTTCACCCCTCCACTTT. It encodes CASSQDAGMSSPLHF.

This chain links TRBV19 with TRBJ2-5; 7 bases are shared with TRBD1. Germline CDR1 is LNHDA and CDR2 is SQIVND (reference sequence). J gave up 1 base and V 5 bases, and 4 bases lay outside the gene matches. The CDR3 is 14 amino acids. The CDR3 spells CASSSGQAQETQYF. In nucleotides, the CDR3 is TGTGCCAGTAGTTCCGGACAGGCCCAAGAGACCCAGTACTTC.